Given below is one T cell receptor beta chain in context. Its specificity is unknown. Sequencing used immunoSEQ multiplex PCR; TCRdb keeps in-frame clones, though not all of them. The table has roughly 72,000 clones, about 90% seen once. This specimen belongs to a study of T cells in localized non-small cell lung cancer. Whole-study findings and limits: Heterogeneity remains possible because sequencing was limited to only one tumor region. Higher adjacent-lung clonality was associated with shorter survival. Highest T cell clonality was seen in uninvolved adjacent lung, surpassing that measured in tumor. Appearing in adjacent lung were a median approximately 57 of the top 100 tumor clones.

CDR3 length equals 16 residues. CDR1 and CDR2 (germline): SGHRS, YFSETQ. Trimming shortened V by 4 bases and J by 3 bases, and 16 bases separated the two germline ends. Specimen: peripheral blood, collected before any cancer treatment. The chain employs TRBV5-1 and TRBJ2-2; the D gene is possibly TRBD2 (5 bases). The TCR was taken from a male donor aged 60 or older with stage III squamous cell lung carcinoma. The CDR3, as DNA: TGCGCCAGCAGCCCCCTAAATGGAGCGGACACCGGGGAGCTGTTTTTT. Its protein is CASSPLNGADTGELFF.